The clone carrying this T cell receptor beta chain came up once. This entry belongs to a study of OX40 agonist ivuxolimab in advanced cancers. Study-level background: Dose-escalation subjects each had hepatocellular carcinoma, melanoma, renal cell or head and neck cancer.

The CDR3 totals 16 residues. V lost 6 bases, J lost 0 bases, and 9 bases stayed unmatched. Germline loops: CDR1 SNHLY, CDR2 FYNNEI. Assay: immunoSEQ multiplex PCR; the TCRdb copy retains only in-frame clones and omits some. Counted here are tens of thousands of clones, about 95% occurring once; the ten biggest clones make up more than 9.5%. Sequenced material: CD4+ or CD8+ T cells sorted from blood, taken in a trial of the OX40 agonist ivuxolimab. The sequence came from an adult with an advanced solid tumor such as melanoma, head and neck, liver or kidney cancer. The V call is TRBV2, the J call TRBJ2-5, with TRBD1 matching over 8 bases. CDR3 DNA: TGTGCCAGCAGCGATTGGACAGGGCGTTACCAAGAGACCCAGTACTTC. Encoded protein: CASSDWTGRYQETQYF. Using reference TRBV2 and TRBJ2-5 for the parts outside the CDR3, the full variable domain is EPEVTQTPSHQVTQMGQEVILRCVPISNHLYFYWYRQILGQKVEFLVSFYNNEISEKSEIFDDQFSVERPDGSNFTLKIRSTKLEDSAMYFCASSDWTGRYQETQYFGPGTRLLVL.